The present T cell receptor (beta chain) was sequenced within a study of Graves' ophthalmopathy and Graves' hyperthyroidism. Study results and caveats: The model predicted progression of ophthalmopathy with a sensitivity of approximately 68%, and its specificity was about 73%.

CDR1 is SQVTM and CDR2 is ANQGSEA in the germline V gene. V lost 3 bases and J lost 0, with 8 bases in between. CDR3 length: 13 residues. Newly diagnosed, the hyperthyroidism patients had under 2 months' duration and were aged 18 to 65. The source of the PBMCs was 10 ml of fresh peripheral blood. RNA transcripts were the template, and TCR beta CDR3 regions were amplified from them. Amplification began with first-round RT-PCR using HTBI primers, then second-round multiplex PCR was performed. TCRdb called the multiplex PCR reads again in MiXCR, with one record for every CDR3 protein. The sample has about 620,000 distinct CDR3 sequences; about a fifth are singletons. There are many counts of this clonotype. The antigen remains unidentified.

This receptor was obtained from a woman aged 18-29 years with stable Graves' hyperthyroidism. Some clones in this sample may be carry-over from other donors' samples. The material sequenced was peripheral blood. The chain is built from TRBV29-1 and TRBJ2-5; D not certain. DNA of the CDR3: TGCAGCGTTGACCCCGGGTACCAAGAGACCCAGTACTTC. This codes for CSVDPGYQETQYF. Full variable domain (missing parts from reference TRBV29-1 and TRBJ2-5): SAVISQKPSRDICQRGTSLTIQCQVDSQVTMMFWYRQQPGQSLTLIATANQGSEATYESGFVIDKFPISRPNLTFSTLTVSNMSPEDSSIYLCSVDPGYQETQYFGPGTRLLVL.